The 9 T cell receptor beta chains in this list originate from one sample, sequenced in a study of response to subunit inactivated influenza vaccine. TCRdb processed the RT-PCR reads anew with MiXCR; each CDR3 protein has one entry. The sample has around 520,000 distinct CDR3 sequences, 25% seen once. The sample consisted of CD4+ T cells sorted from PBMCs, taken roughly 5 days after vaccination. The receptors shown here come from a man aged 45-65 years who received an inactivated influenza vaccine.

This chain joins TRBV28 and TRBJ2-1; TRBD1 matches 8 bases. From germline, CDR1 is MDHEN and CDR2 SYDVKM. V lost 6 bases, J lost 6 bases, and 10 bases stayed unmatched. The CDR3 covers 15 residues. CDR3 DNA: TGTGCCAGCAGGGACCGGACAGGGTCCGGCAATGAGCAGTTCTTC. This sequence encodes CASRDRTGSGNEQFF.

This clonotype has more than one count but fewer than ten. The chain carries TRBV9 and TRBJ1-1, with D unclear. Per germline, CDR1 SGDLS and CDR2 YYNGEE. Trimming removed 5 bases from V and 1 base from J, with 12 bases in between. CDR3 length: 14 residues. CDR3: CASSASWSNTEAFF. The CDR3, as DNA: TGTGCCAGCAGTGCAAGTTGGTCGAACACTGAAGCTTTCTTT.

This clonotype was recorded a few times. The chain links TRBV4-3 to TRBJ1-3; D ambiguous. Germline V CDR1 and CDR2: LGHNA, YSLEER. The CDR3 spans 15 residues. Between the trimmed V and J ends, which lost 0 bases and 4 bases, there was a span of 10 bases. Here the CDR3 DNA reads TGCGCCAGCAGCCAAGATAATATTGAGGGAAACACCATATATTTT. This translates into CASSQDNIEGNTIYF.

This clonotype has just a few counts. The DNA of the CDR3 is TGTGCCAGCAGCTTAGCCCCCCGTCTATACAATGAGCAGTTCTTC. Protein product: CASSLAPRLYNEQFF. V usage is TRBV7-2 and J usage is TRBJ2-1; D gene ambiguous. The CDR3 totals 15 residues. Germline V CDR1 and CDR2: SGHTA, FQGNSA. The V gene lost 0 bases and the J gene lost 4 bases, with 10 bases spanning the gap.

The chain carries TRBV7-2 and TRBJ2-1; 11 bases align to TRBD2. V trimming: 7 bases; J trimming: 9 bases; junction bases outside the gene matches: 2. Germline values: CDR1 SGHTA, CDR2 FQGNSA. The CDR3 runs to 12 residues. The CDR3 spells CASTSGGSEQFF. CDR3 DNA: TGTGCCAGCACTAGCGGGGGGAGTGAGCAGTTCTTC.

This clonotype was detected a few times. J is TRBJ2-7 and V is TRBV28, with D perhaps TRBD2 (7 bases). There are 15 residues in the CDR3. CDR1 and CDR2 (germline): MDHEN, SYDVKM. V was cut by 5 bases and J by 4 bases, with 18 bases left in between. The chain's CDR3 is CASSGRAGAPYEQYF. The CDR3 bases are TGTGCCAGCAGTGGGAGGGCAGGGGCACCATACGAGCAGTACTTC.

Points on this clonotype: It is unclear where the CDR3 begins or ends on the DNA, so no DNA is shown, and the CDR3 is as TCRdb lists it. The chain joins TRBV5-1 to TRBJ1-6; TRBD1, as called in the table, went unchecked against the DNA. Germline CDR1 is SGHRS and CDR2 is YFSETQ. The CDR3 adds up to 18 amino acids, both ends counted. The CDR3 loop is CASSLGDLSGQGSSPLHF.

The CDR3 region has the DNA TGTGCCAGCAGTGCGCACAGGGGGCGGGGTGAAAAACTGTTTTTT. The encoded protein is CASSAHRGRGEKLFF. V is TRBV12-3 or TRBV12-4 and J is TRBJ1-4, with 9 nucleotides matching TRBD1. Trimming at V came to 5 bases and at J to 7 bases, leaving 8 bases not matched to a gene. This CDR3 is built from 15 residues.

The V gene is TRBV6-2 or TRBV6-3, the J gene TRBJ2-2, with D unresolved. Germline-derived CDR1 and CDR2 are MNHEY and SVGEGT. CDR3 size: 14 residues. V lost 5 bases to trimming and J lost 3 bases, with 10 bases between them. CDR3 DNA: TGTGCCAGCAGTAGCTACAGTTACACCGGGGAGCTGTTTTTT. As protein: CASSSYSYTGELFF.